Listed below are T cell receptor beta chains from one sample, sequenced in a study of blood T cell repertoires in COVID-19. Sequencing used immunoSEQ multiplex PCR; TCRdb keeps in-frame clones, though not all of them. The table lists about 300,000 clones, 85% to 90% of them singletons. Sequencing was done on a sample of peripheral blood. The receptors were sampled from a human donor in a cohort sampled during active COVID-19. The CDR3 runs from the conserved cysteine through the conserved F or W. Each record gives: J gene, D gene, CDR3 length, clone size, V gene, CDR3 protein, CDR3 DNA. A D gene is named only where the DNA matches it firmly. Size values are once, few and many counts, or a class for expanded clones, and some rows have none.

J: TRBJ2-7; D: TRBD2; length: 18; size: once; V: TRBV5-6; CDR3: CASSLARLAGRTDREQYF; DNA: TGTGCCAGCAGCTTGGCCCGACTAGCGGGGAGAACCGATCGGGAGCAGTACTTC
J: TRBJ2-7; D: TRBD1; length: 18; size: -; V: TRBV7-9; CDR3: CASSFVEHSRTGPHEQYF; DNA: TGTGCCAGCAGCTTCGTAGAACATAGTCGGACAGGGCCCCACGAGCAGTACTTC
J: TRBJ2-2; D: TRBD2; length: 16; size: -; V: TRBV19; CDR3: CASKWVWREASGELFF; DNA: TGTGCCAGTAAATGGGTGTGGCGGGAGGCCTCCGGGGAGCTGTTTTTT
J: TRBJ1-1; D: TRBD1; length: 13; size: -; V: TRBV19; CDR3: CASTKWDSREAFF; DNA: TGTGCCAGTACTAAATGGGACAGCAGGGAAGCTTTCTTT
J: TRBJ2-7; D: TRBD1; length: 14; size: -; V: TRBV5-6; CDR3: CASNSGTGFYEQYF; DNA: TGTGCCAGCAACTCTGGGACAGGGTTCTACGAGCAGTACTTC
J: TRBJ2-1; D: TRBD2; length: 16; size: -; V: TRBV7-3; CDR3: CASSLRPGLAGNEQFF; DNA: TGTGCCAGCAGCTTACGTCCGGGACTAGCGGGGAATGAGCAGTTCTTC
J: TRBJ1-1; D: -; length: 14; size: few; V: TRBV11-2; CDR3: CASSFLPGNTEAFF; DNA: TGTGCCAGCAGCTTTCTCCCCGGTAACACTGAAGCTTTCTTT
J: TRBJ2-7; D: -; length: 13; size: -; V: TRBV18; CDR3: CASSPGTSYEQYF; DNA: TGTGCCAGCTCACCAGGGACAAGCTACGAGCAGTACTTC
J: TRBJ2-1; D: -; length: 15; size: -; V: TRBV18; CDR3: CASSPVTGSYNEQFF; DNA: TGTGCCAGCTCACCGGTGACAGGCTCCTACAATGAGCAGTTCTTC
J: TRBJ1-4; D: TRBD1; length: 16; size: once; V: TRBV5-5; CDR3: CASSHDRGLTNEKLFF; DNA: TGTGCCAGCAGTCACGACAGGGGGCTAACTAATGAAAAACTGTTTTTT
J: TRBJ1-3; D: -; length: 16; size: -; V: TRBV5-6; CDR3: CASSLSPTRTGNTIYF; DNA: TGTGCCAGCAGCTTGAGTCCCACTAGAACTGGAAACACCATATATTTT
J: TRBJ1-2; D: -; length: 15; size: many; V: TRBV9; CDR3: CASSVGTGESYGYTF; DNA: TGTGCCAGCAGCGTAGGGACGGGGGAAAGCTATGGCTACACCTTC
J: TRBJ1-1; D: -; length: 13; size: -; V: TRBV20-1; CDR3: CSASRDLNTEAFF; DNA: TGCAGTGCTAGTCGAGATCTGAACACTGAAGCTTTCTTT
J: TRBJ2-1; D: TRBD1; length: 14; size: -; V: TRBV11-1; CDR3: CASSSQGARNEQFF; DNA: TGTGCCAGCAGCTCCCAGGGGGCGCGAAATGAGCAGTTCTTC
J: TRBJ2-7; D: TRBD1; length: 12; size: few; V: TRBV7-9; CDR3: CASRQGIYEQYF; DNA: TGTGCCAGCAGACAGGGGATCTACGAGCAGTACTTC
J: TRBJ1-5; D: TRBD1; length: 15; size: -; V: TRBV5-1; CDR3: CASSVGTGDNQPQHF; DNA: TGCGCCAGCAGCGTCGGGACAGGGGATAATCAGCCCCAGCATTTT
J: TRBJ1-5; D: -; length: 13; size: -; V: TRBV5-5; CDR3: CASSLDWNQPQHF; DNA: TGTGCCAGCAGCTTGGACTGGAATCAGCCCCAGCATTTT
J: TRBJ1-5; D: TRBD1; length: 16; size: -; V: TRBV18; CDR3: CASSPNAQGANQPQHF; DNA: TGTGCCAGCTCACCAAACGCGCAGGGGGCCAATCAGCCCCAGCATTTT
J: TRBJ1-1; D: -; length: 13; size: -; V: TRBV30; CDR3: CAWSVGATAEAFF; DNA: TGTGCCTGGAGTGTAGGGGCGACAGCTGAAGCTTTCTTT
J: TRBJ2-7; D: -; length: 14; size: -; V: TRBV18; CDR3: CASSRNDRPYEQYF; DNA: TGTGCCAGCTCACGGAACGACAGACCCTACGAGCAGTACTTC
J: TRBJ2-1; D: TRBD2; length: 15; size: -; V: TRBV24-1; CDR3: CATSGRREDVNEQFF; DNA: TGTGCCACCAGTGGTCGGCGGGAGGACGTCAATGAGCAGTTCTTC
J: TRBJ2-7; D: -; length: 11; size: -; V: TRBV27; CDR3: CASSTGYEQYF; DNA: TGTGCCAGCAGTACCGGTTACGAGCAGTACTTC
J: TRBJ1-4; D: -; length: 13; size: -; V: TRBV3-1/TRBV3-2; CDR3: CASSPLGGEKLFF; DNA: TGTGCCAGCAGCCCACTGGGAGGGGAAAAACTGTTTTTT
J: TRBJ2-1; D: -; length: 12; size: -; V: TRBV18; CDR3: CASSPQGNEQFF; DNA: TGTGCCAGCTCACCGCAGGGGAATGAGCAGTTCTTC
J: TRBJ2-1; D: -; length: 13; size: once; V: TRBV27; CDR3: CASSSRSTNEQFF; DNA: TGTGCCAGCAGTTCGAGATCAACCAATGAGCAGTTCTTC
J: TRBJ1-1; D: TRBD1; length: 14; size: -; V: TRBV18; CDR3: CASSPGTVNTEAFF; DNA: TGTGCCAGCTCACCGGGGACAGTCAACACTGAAGCTTTCTTT
J: TRBJ2-2; D: TRBD1; length: 16; size: -; V: TRBV18; CDR3: CASSPQTGANTGELFF; DNA: TGTGCCAGCTCACCGCAGACAGGGGCTAACACCGGGGAGCTGTTTTTT
J: TRBJ2-7; D: -; length: 15; size: -; V: TRBV19; CDR3: CASSIRGPGSYEQYF; DNA: TGTGCCAGTAGTATAAGAGGGCCCGGCTCCTACGAGCAGTACTTC